The 9 T cell receptor beta chains given below trace back to one sample, sequenced in a study of a mutant IDH1 vaccine in newly diagnosed glioma. No antigen has been assigned to these receptors. The time point is: week 11, during vaccination. Every vaccination contained 300 ug of the mutant IDH1 20-mer peptide and was paired with topical imiquimod. Profiling relied on immunoSEQ multiplex PCR, and the TCRdb table lists in-frame clones only, not all of them. The table lists roughly 57,000 clones, roughly 90% of them singletons. Sample: PBMCs, taken from a glioma patient whose treatment included an IDH1 peptide vaccine. Every receptor here comes from a middle-aged man with glioma.

This sequence joins TRBV2 and TRBJ2-7; D ambiguous. The CDR3 is made up of 13 amino acids. Trimming stripped 8 bases from V and 0 bases from J, with 11 bases between. Germline V gene sequence: CDR1 SNHLY, CDR2 FYNNEI. CDR3 in amino acids: CASSTSFSYEQYF. The CDR3 DNA is TGTGCCAGCTCTACATCTTTCTCCTACGAGCAGTACTTC.

As to this clone: Compared with germline, one end of the junction differs, possibly owing to a read error. The rearrangement uses TRBV28 and TRBJ2-2, with D maybe TRBD1 (5 bases). The CDR3 is 14 amino acids. CDR1 is MDHEN, CDR2 SYDVKM, per germline. CDR3 coding DNA: TGTGCCAGCAGTTTTTCAGGGAACGCCGGGGAGCTGTTTTTT. Amino acids: CASSFSGNAGELFF. Based on the CDR3 plus reference TRBV28 and TRBJ2-2, the full variable domain is DVKVTQSSRYLVKRTGEKVFLECVQDMDHENMFWYRQDPGLGLRLIYFSYDVKMKEKGDIPEGYSVSREKKERFSLILESASTNQTSMYLCASSFSGNAGELFFGEGSRLTVL.

This chain connects TRBV7-9 to TRBJ2-2; D gene unclear. The CDR3 spans 15 residues. Deletions cut 0 bases from V and 3 bases from J, with 8 bases between. In germline, CDR1 is SEHNR, CDR2 FQNEAQ (reference sequence). The CDR3 DNA sequence: TGTGCCAGCAGCTTAGCGCCCGCCCACACCGGGGAGCTGTTTTTT. This encodes CASSLAPAHTGELFF.

The chain combines TRBV30 with TRBJ2-1; a possible D gene is TRBD2 (5 bases). The CDR3 spans 11 residues. CDR1 and CDR2 from the germline V gene are GTSNPN and SVGIG (reference sequence). V lost 1 base, J lost 9 bases, and 7 bases lay in between. The CDR3 region has the DNA TGTGCCTGGAGTGGCGAGGGTGAGCAGTTCTTC. Translating gives CAWSGEGEQFF.

This chain connects TRBV11-3 to TRBJ2-3, with 8 nucleotides matching TRBD2. Trimming removed 4 bases from V and 0 bases from J; junction bases left unmatched: 3. Germline values: CDR1 SGHNT, CDR2 YENEEA. The CDR3 spans 15 residues. Here the CDR3 reads CASSSSGGSTDTQYF. The CDR3 nucleotides are TGTGCCAGCAGCTCCAGCGGGGGCAGCACAGATACGCAGTATTTT.

The rearrangement uses TRBV4-3 and TRBJ1-2, with D perhaps matching TRBD1 (5 bases). The V and J ends lost 0 bases and 4 bases respectively, with 15 bases between them. Germline CDR1 is LGHNA and CDR2 is YSLEER. The length of the CDR3 is 16 residues. CDR3 in amino acids: CASSQERWGDRYGYTF. CDR3 in DNA: TGCGCCAGCAGCCAAGAGCGTTGGGGGGACCGCTATGGCTACACCTTC.

The V gene is TRBV27, the J gene TRBJ1-2; 7 bases are a match to TRBD1. V lost 5 bases and J lost 8; bases outside the gene matches: 8. This CDR3 comprises 13 residues. Germline lookup yields CDR1 MNHEY and CDR2 SMNVEV (reference sequence). As DNA, the CDR3 is TGTGCCAGCAGTCCCACTACCAGGGGGGGCTACACCTTC. It translates to CASSPTTRGGYTF.

V and J are TRBV6-6 and TRBJ2-7; TRBD1 matches 7 bases. J lost 2 bases, V lost 7 bases, and 8 bases had no gene match. Germline values: CDR1 MNHNY, CDR2 SVGAGI (reference sequence). CDR3 size: 14 residues. The CDR3 loop is CASNWTGLTYEQYF. The CDR3 DNA reads TGTGCCAGCAATTGGACAGGCCTCACCTACGAGCAGTACTTC.

This clone came up once. V gene TRBV30 combines with J gene TRBJ1-4, with D tentatively TRBD1 (5 bases). The CDR3 is 14 amino acids. The V and J ends lost 4 bases and 3 bases respectively, with 12 bases between them. CDR1 is GTSNPN, CDR2 SVGIG, per germline (reference sequence). The DNA for the CDR3 is TGTGCCTGGAATAGACGGGGCTCTAATGAAAAACTGTTTTTT. Amino acid sequence: CAWNRRGSNEKLFF.